These 28 T cell receptor beta chains were sequenced from one sample in a study of blood T cell repertoires in COVID-19. TCRdb's copy holds only in-frame clones and misses some; the assay was immunoSEQ multiplex PCR. The table lists 220,000 or so clones, 75% to 90% of them singletons. Sequencing used peripheral blood. The receptors shown here come from a woman aged 80 or over with COVID-19, enrolled during active disease.

V gene TRBV6-2 or TRBV6-3 combines with J gene TRBJ2-1; D remains ambiguous. V shed 3 bases and J shed 10 bases, with 7 bases lying between them. The germline gives CDR1 MNHEY, CDR2 SVGEGT. This CDR3 has 11 residues. The CDR3 nucleotides read TGTGCCAGCAGTTATTTCCGGGAGCAGTTCTTC. It translates to CASSYFREQFF.

This chain connects TRBV5-1 to TRBJ1-2; the D gene is possibly TRBD1 (6 bases). The CDR3 loop spans 13 amino acids. The germline V gene encodes CDR1 SGHRS and CDR2 YFSETQ. Trimming shortened V by 7 bases and J by 8 bases, and 18 bases separated the two germline ends. CDR3 sequence: CASRNNRDEGYTF. CDR3 nucleotides: TGCGCCAGCCGTAATAACAGGGACGAAGGCTACACCTTC. Variable domain in full (rest from reference TRBV5-1 and TRBJ1-2): KAGVTQTPRYLIKTRGQQVTLSCSPISGHRSVSWYQQTPGQGLQFLFEYFSETQRNKGNFPGRFSGRQFSNSRSEMNVSTLELGDSALYLCASRNNRDEGYTFGSGTRLTVV.

This clone has a handful of counts. The sample carries other DNA sequences with the same CDR3. This rearrangement joins TRBV30 to TRBJ2-1; D perhaps matches TRBD2 (6 bases). The CDR3 covers 13 residues. V was clipped by 0 bases and J by 10 bases, with 13 bases between them. Germline CDR1 is GTSNPN and CDR2 is SVGIG (reference sequence). CDR3 in amino acids: CAWSVLAPGEQFF. The DNA for the CDR3 is TGTGCCTGGAGTGTACTAGCCCCGGGGGAGCAGTTCTTC.

The chain links TRBV9 to TRBJ2-4; 7 positions match TRBD2. V lost 0 bases and J lost 6; bases outside the gene matches: 6. There are 15 residues in the CDR3. Germline CDR1 and CDR2: SGDLS and YYNGEE. CDR3: CASSVGGGEGNIQYF. The CDR3 DNA reads as TGTGCCAGCAGCGTAGGTGGAGGGGAGGGAAACATTCAGTACTTC.

The rearrangement uses TRBV30 and TRBJ1-1; 8 positions agree with TRBD1. The ends lost 2 bases at V and 4 bases at J; junction bases unmatched: 6. Looked up from germline, CDR1 is GTSNPN and CDR2 is SVGIG (reference sequence). CDR3 size: 14 residues. The DNA for the CDR3 is TGTGCCTGGAGTCTAATCACAGGGGGCACTGAAGCTTTCTTT. Protein product: CAWSLITGGTEAFF. Variable domain in full (rest from reference TRBV30 and TRBJ1-1): SQTIHQWPATLVQPVGSPLSLECTVEGTSNPNLYWYRQAAGRGLQLLFYSVGIGQISSEVPQNLSASRPQDRQFILSSKKLLLSDSGFYLCAWSLITGGTEAFFGQGTRLTVV.

This rearrangement joins TRBV19 to TRBJ2-1; possible D gene TRBD2, 6 bases. The V gene's germline CDR1 is LNHDA and CDR2 SQIVND (reference sequence). The CDR3 extends over 15 amino acids. V lost 1 base to trimming and J lost 8 bases, with 15 bases between them. The CDR3, as DNA: TGTGCCAGTAGTATAGCCGGCCTAGCGCTCCATGAGCAGTTCTTC. This codes for CASSIAGLALHEQFF.

The V call is TRBV3-1 (or the pseudogene TRBV3-2), the J call TRBJ1-6; D unresolved. The germline V gene has CDR1 LGHDT and CDR2 YNNKEL (reference sequence). The CDR3 runs 14 residues. Trimming shortened V by 4 bases and J by 6 bases, and 10 bases separated the two germline ends. The DNA of the CDR3 is TGTGCCAGCAGCCCCGTGAGGCTTAATTCACCCCTCCACTTT. It codes for CASSPVRLNSPLHF.

The chain has TRBV19 and TRBJ2-2, with 15 bases lining up with TRBD2. Germline CDR1 LNHDA, CDR2 SQIVND (reference sequence). Trimming at V came to 4 bases and at J to 7 bases, leaving 7 bases not matched to a gene. The CDR3 spans 17 residues. This CDR3 is CASSTGTSGRIGGELFF. CDR3 DNA sequence: TGTGCCAGTAGTACAGGGACTAGCGGGAGGATCGGCGGGGAGCTGTTTTTT.

This chain uses TRBV10-3 with TRBJ2-5, with 7 bases lining up with TRBD2. The germline V gene encodes CDR1 ENHRY and CDR2 SYGVKD. The CDR3 length is 13 residues. V trimming: 4 bases; J trimming: 3 bases; junction bases outside the gene matches: 2. The CDR3: CAISALAEETQYF. For the CDR3, the DNA is TGTGCCATCAGTGCCCTAGCGGAAGAGACCCAGTACTTC.

The rearrangement uses TRBV24-1 and TRBJ1-2, with a weak D call TRBD1 (5 bases). This CDR3 contains 14 residues. V shed 2 bases and J shed 7 bases, with 13 bases lying between them. Germline V CDR1 and CDR2: KGHDR, SFDVKD. CDR3 sequence reads: CATSDSGREVGYTF. The CDR3, as DNA: TGTGCCACCAGTGATTCGGGCAGGGAGGTTGGCTACACCTTC.

As to this clone: The sample contains more than one DNA sequence encoding this CDR3. The chain carries TRBV18 and TRBJ2-5, with 7 bases lining up with TRBD2. The germline V gene encodes CDR1 KGHSH and CDR2 LQKENI. With V trimmed by 1 base and J by 4 bases, 3 bases remained unmatched. This CDR3 has 14 amino acids. In DNA form, the CDR3 reads TGTGCCAGCTCACCACGGGAGGGAGGAGAGACCCAGTACTTC. This gives the protein CASSPREGGETQYF. Full variable domain (outside the CDR3, taken from reference TRBV18 and TRBJ2-5): NAGVMQNPRHLVRRRGQEARLRCSPMKGHSHVYWYRQLPEEGLKFMVYLQKENIIDESGMPKERFSAEFPKEGPSILRIQQVVRGDSAAYFCASSPREGGETQYFGPGTRLLVL.

V and J are TRBV5-1 and TRBJ2-7; 7 bases match TRBD1. Germline assignment: CDR1 SGHRS and CDR2 YFSETQ. This CDR3 is built from 15 residues. V gave up 2 bases and J gave up 0 bases; unmatched junction bases: 5. CDR3 nucleotide sequence: TGCGCCAGCAGCTTCGACAGGGTTGGCTCCTACGAGCAGTACTTC. Translating gives CASSFDRVGSYEQYF.

The rearrangement joins TRBV7-3 to TRBJ2-3; D may be TRBD2 (5 bases). With 2 bases removed from V and 3 bases from J, the gap between germline ends came to 15 bases. The germline V gene encodes CDR1 SGHTA and CDR2 FQGTGA. The CDR3 runs to 16 residues. The CDR3 is CASSLVGGFYTDTQYF. The CDR3 coding sequence is TGTGCCAGCAGCTTAGTTGGCGGGTTCTATACAGATACGCAGTATTTT.

By share, this clone counts as medium-sized. The V call is TRBV4-2, the J call TRBJ2-1; TRBD2 aligns across 14 bases. With V trimmed by 3 bases and J by 9 bases, 7 bases remained unmatched. Germline CDR1 is LGHNA and CDR2 is YNFKEQ. The CDR3 is 16 amino acids. CDR3 sequence (DNA): TGTGCCAGCAGCCAGGGGACTAGCGGGAGTATTGGTGAGCAGTTCTTC. It codes for CASSQGTSGSIGEQFF.

This clone has only one observation. The chain has TRBV3-1 (or the pseudogene TRBV3-2) and TRBJ2-2; D is unresolved. The V gene lost 1 base and the J gene lost 10 bases, with 7 bases spanning the gap. CDR1 and CDR2 from the germline V gene are LGHDT and YNNKEL (reference sequence). This CDR3 contains 12 residues. DNA for the CDR3: TGTGCCAGCAGCCAAGTTTTCCAGGAGCTGTTTTTT. It is translated as CASSQVFQELFF.

The chain carries TRBV18 and TRBJ2-1; D not certain. The CDR3 contains 15 residues. From germline, CDR1 is KGHSH and CDR2 LQKENI. V gave up 5 bases and J gave up 0 bases, with 11 bases separating them. The CDR3 nucleotides read TGTGCCAGCTCAGGCCTTCGGAGCTCCTACAATGAGCAGTTCTTC. This gives the protein CASSGLRSSYNEQFF.

The chain employs TRBV27 and TRBJ1-1; 8 bases match TRBD1. Germline V gene lookup returns CDR1 MNHEY and CDR2 SMNVEV (reference sequence). V shed 4 bases and J 2 bases; nucleotides not matched to a gene: 6. The CDR3 consists of 15 residues. The CDR3 DNA reads as TGTGCCAGCAGTTCTCGGACAGGGTCTAACACTGAAGCTTTCTTT. Protein sequence: CASSSRTGSNTEAFF.

The chain carries TRBV15 and TRBJ2-1; 14 nucleotides align to TRBD2. Germline trimming cut 0 bases from V and 13 bases from J; bases unmatched to any gene: 8. CDR1 is LNHNV and CDR2 is YYDKDF in the germline V gene (reference sequence). This CDR3 region has 16 residues. CDR3: CATSRDSGTSGRIQFF. The CDR3 DNA sequence: TGTGCCACCAGCAGAGATTCCGGGACTAGCGGGAGAATTCAGTTCTTC.

The chain employs TRBV5-1 and TRBJ2-2; 8 positions agree with TRBD2. CDR1 and CDR2 (germline): SGHRS, YFSETQ. V gave up 0 bases and J gave up 6 bases; unmatched junction bases: 13. The CDR3 has 18 residues. CDR3 DNA: TGCGCCAGCAGCTTGGCCGGCGGGGTAGCGGGAACAGCCGGGGAGCTGTTTTTT. It encodes CASSLAGGVAGTAGELFF.

This clone was counted between two and nine times. The chain recombines TRBV7-3 with TRBJ2-1; D perhaps matches TRBD2 (5 bases). Trimming left V 6 bases short and J 0 bases short, with 12 bases between. CDR1 and CDR2 from the germline V gene are SGHTA and FQGTGA. This CDR3 is 15 amino acids long. For the CDR3, the DNA is TGTGCCAGCAGTTCGGACTCGAGCTCCTACAATGAGCAGTTCTTC. This codes for CASSSDSSSYNEQFF.

The chain links TRBV6-5 to TRBJ2-2; the D gene is possibly TRBD1 (7 bases). Germline V gene lookup returns CDR1 MNHEY and CDR2 SVGAGI. This CDR3 contains 15 residues. V was cut by 6 bases and J by 5 bases, with 16 bases left in between. The CDR3 spells CASSAGQLGTGELFF. The DNA for the CDR3 is TGTGCCAGCAGCGCGGGACAGCTTGGGACCGGGGAGCTGTTTTTT.

The rearrangement uses TRBV7-8 and TRBJ1-2, with D possibly matching TRBD1 (5 bases). The CDR3 is 12 amino acids. Trimming removed 5 bases at V and 4 bases at J, with 8 bases between. CDR1 and CDR2 (germline): SGHVS, FQNEAQ. CDR3 sequence: CASSQTAYGYTF. The CDR3 bases are TGTGCCAGCAGCCAGACAGCCTATGGCTACACCTTC.

The chain combines TRBV7-9 with TRBJ1-1; 10 nucleotides match TRBD1. This CDR3 spans 12 amino acids. CDR1 and CDR2 (germline): SEHNR, FQNEAQ (reference sequence). The V gene end was trimmed by 11 bases and the J gene end by 5 bases; junction bases not matched to a gene: 5. CDR3 DNA sequence: TGTGCCGTGACAGGGGGCGGGACTGAAGCTTTCTTT. It is translated as CAVTGGGTEAFF.

This sequence joins TRBV5-4 and TRBJ1-1; D ambiguous. The V gene's germline CDR1 is SGHNT and CDR2 YYREEE (reference sequence). V shed 5 bases and J shed 1 base, with 6 bases lying between them. This CDR3 region has 12 residues. The CDR3 DNA reads TGTGCCAGCAGTTCGAGGAACACTGAAGCTTTCTTT. This codes for CASSSRNTEAFF.

The rearrangement joins TRBV7-6 to TRBJ1-6, with D perhaps TRBD1 (6 bases). The CDR3 loop spans 14 amino acids. In germline, CDR1 is SGHVS, CDR2 FNYEAQ. V lost 4 bases and J lost 7, with 11 bases in between. The CDR3 loop reads CASSSGQLNSPLHF. CDR3 sequence (DNA): TGTGCCAGCAGCTCTGGACAGTTGAATTCACCCCTCCACTTT.

This clone was observed once. This chain joins TRBV15 and TRBJ1-5; D ambiguous. CDR1 and CDR2 from the germline V gene are LNHNV and YYDKDF (reference sequence). There are 15 residues in the CDR3. Deletions cut 5 bases from V and 2 bases from J, with 13 bases between. CDR3 DNA: TGTGCCACCAGCGGCCGGGGTTGGGGCAATCAGCCCCAGCATTTT. This encodes CATSGRGWGNQPQHF.

The chain links TRBV4-1 to TRBJ1-1; no reliable D call. The CDR3 contains 14 residues. In germline, CDR1 is MGHRA, CDR2 YSYEKL. V lost 3 bases, J lost 0 bases, and 8 bases lay in between. The CDR3 bases are TGCGCCAGCAGCCATCCAGGCTTGAACACTGAAGCTTTCTTT. It translates to CASSHPGLNTEAFF.

V is TRBV4-3 and J is TRBJ2-1; 8 positions agree with TRBD2. The CDR3 runs to 21 residues. Per the germline V gene, CDR1 is LGHNA and CDR2 is YSLEER. The trim removed 0 bases at V and 8 bases at J, leaving 24 bases unmatched. CDR3 nucleotides: TGCGCCAGCAGCCAAGATACGGGTCGCGGGGGGACGGGCCTAAGGCCCGATGAGCAGTTCTTC. It encodes CASSQDTGRGGTGLRPDEQFF.